Shown below are 20 T cell receptor beta chains from a single sample sequenced in a study of response to subunit inactivated influenza vaccine. TCRdb fed the RT-PCR reads into MiXCR, producing one record per CDR3 protein. The sample has 650,000 to 800,000 distinct CDR3 sequences; around 13% are singletons. Source: PBMCs from blood, taken about 14 days before vaccination. These receptor sequences come from a man in his fifties who received an inactivated influenza vaccine.

This clonotype was detected a few times. CDR3 in amino acids: CASTQRGPDSTDTQYF. DNA of the CDR3: TGTGCCAGCACCCAGCGGGGGCCAGATAGCACAGATACGCAGTATTTT. The V call is TRBV6-1, the J call TRBJ2-3, with 8 bases identical to TRBD2. V was clipped by 7 bases and J by 0 bases; unmatched bases: 9. CDR1 MNHNS and CDR2 SASEGT come from the germline V gene. The CDR3 consists of 16 residues.

This clonotype was seen more than once but under ten times. V usage is TRBV4-3 and J usage is TRBJ1-2; D perhaps matches TRBD1 (5 bases). V lost 1 base, J lost 4 bases, and 7 bases lay in between. The CDR3 consists of 13 residues. Germline CDR1 LGHNA, CDR2 YSLEER. CDR3 in DNA: TGCGCCAGCAGCCAAGGGAGGGGCTATGGCTACACCTTC. Amino acids: CASSQGRGYGYTF.

The chain employs TRBV5-1 and TRBJ2-4; 9 bases map to TRBD1. CDR1 is SGHRS, CDR2 YFSETQ, per germline. This CDR3 is 17 amino acids long. Unmatched junction bases numbered 7, after V lost 2 bases and J lost 1 base. CDR3 sequence: CASSFVQGASAKNIQYF. As DNA, the CDR3 is TGCGCCAGCAGCTTCGTACAGGGGGCTTCGGCCAAAAACATTCAGTACTTC.

V and J are TRBV20-1 and TRBJ1-1, with 7 nucleotides matching TRBD1. Germline lookup yields CDR1 DFQATT and CDR2 SNEGSKA (reference sequence). The V segment lost 1 base and the J segment 0 bases; nucleotides outside the gene matches: 5. The CDR3 is 15 amino acids. The CDR3 region has the DNA TGCAGTGCTAGAGCCAGACAGGGCCTGAACACTGAAGCTTTCTTT. Its translation is CSARARQGLNTEAFF.

The chain is built from TRBV4-2 and TRBJ2-4, with unresolved D. The CDR3 spans 14 residues. Trimming cost V 1 base and J 8 bases, with 12 bases left between them. From germline, CDR1 is LGHNA and CDR2 YNFKEQ. The CDR3: CASSQVIPVDIQYF. The CDR3 DNA is TGTGCCAGCAGCCAAGTCATCCCCGTCGACATTCAGTACTTC.

This clonotype occurred many times. The J gene is TRBJ2-1, the V gene TRBV9, with D tentatively TRBD2 (5 bases). The V gene's germline CDR1 is SGDLS and CDR2 YYNGEE. CDR3 size: 13 residues. The V and J ends lost 0 bases and 8 bases respectively, with 9 bases between them. CDR3 residues: CASSVGGSDEQFF. As DNA, the CDR3 is TGTGCCAGCAGCGTAGGTGGGAGCGATGAGCAGTTCTTC.

This clonotype has just a few counts. The chain has TRBV7-6 and TRBJ2-1; TRBD2 aligns across 9 bases. V dropped 0 bases and J dropped 9; count of bases not matched to a gene: 6. This CDR3 has 15 residues. Germline V lookup: CDR1 SGHVS, CDR2 FNYEAQ. CDR3 region: CASSLASGGLAEQFF. In DNA, the CDR3 is TGTGCCAGCAGCTTAGCTAGCGGGGGATTGGCTGAGCAGTTCTTC.

This clonotype was found a few times. J is TRBJ2-7 and V is TRBV7-2; D gene ambiguous. V shed 5 bases and J shed 2 bases, with 10 bases lying between them. This CDR3 contains 13 residues. The V gene's germline CDR1 is SGHTA and CDR2 FQGNSA. The CDR3 region is CASSRLSAYEQYF. The CDR3 DNA reads as TGTGCCAGCAGCCGCCTAAGTGCCTACGAGCAGTACTTC.

The chain is built from TRBV9 and TRBJ2-6; 8 bases are shared with TRBD1. The CDR3 contains 17 residues. The V and J ends lost 0 bases and 4 bases, in that order; junction bases with no gene match: 6. CDR1 and CDR2 (germline): SGDLS, YYNGEE. For the CDR3, the DNA is TGTGCCAGCAGCGTAGAACGGACAGGGCTCGGGGCCAACGTCCTGACTTTC. Protein product: CASSVERTGLGANVLTF.

The rearrangement joins TRBV20-1 to TRBJ2-7, with D perhaps being TRBD1 or TRBD2 (5 bases each). The CDR3 loop spans 14 amino acids. V was cut by 6 bases and J by 3 bases, with 18 bases left in between. Per germline, CDR1 DFQATT and CDR2 SNEGSKA (reference sequence). CDR3: CSALPGTFFYEQYF. The CDR3 DNA is TGCAGTGCCTTGCCCGGGACCTTCTTCTACGAGCAGTACTTC.

The CDR3 spells CASSRPGLSADTQYF. The CDR3 DNA sequence: TGTGCCAGCAGCCGACCGGGACTTTCAGCCGATACGCAGTATTTT. The gene calls are TRBV11-1 and TRBJ2-3, with a tentative D call TRBD2 (6 bases). V lost 5 bases, J lost 6 bases, and 18 bases lay in between. This CDR3 is built from 15 residues. The germline V gene has CDR1 SGHAT and CDR2 FQDESV (reference sequence).

This clonotype was detected a few times. The chain couples TRBV7-2 to TRBJ2-5; possibly TRBD1 for D (6 bases). This CDR3 is built from 14 residues. V was trimmed by 4 bases and J by 5 bases, leaving 14 bases between them. CDR1 SGHTA and CDR2 FQGNSA come from the germline V gene. The CDR3 coding sequence is TGTGCCAGCAGCTCGGAGCCAGGGGTCGAGACCCAGTACTTC. This encodes CASSSEPGVETQYF.

This clonotype has more than one count but fewer than ten. This chain uses TRBV5-5 with TRBJ1-1; the D gene is possibly TRBD1 (6 bases). Germline loops: CDR1 SGHKS, CDR2 YYEKEE (reference sequence). This CDR3 spans 12 amino acids. Trimming removed 4 bases from V and 8 bases from J, with 12 bases in between. CDR3 sequence (DNA): TGTGCCAGCAGCCGATATGGACAGGAAGCTTTCTTT. Its protein product is CASSRYGQEAFF.

The chain links TRBV27 to TRBJ2-1; no clear D. Per the germline V gene, CDR1 is MNHEY and CDR2 is SMNVEV (reference sequence). V was cut by 5 bases and J by 9 bases, with 14 bases left in between. The CDR3 loop spans 13 amino acids. The CDR3 region has the DNA TGTGCCAGCAGTACAAATACGGTCGGTGAGCAGTTCTTC. It translates to CASSTNTVGEQFF.

This clonotype was found a few times. The chain combines TRBV6-5 with TRBJ1-1, with a possible D match to TRBD1 (6 bases). This CDR3 region has 15 residues. With 0 bases removed from V and 2 bases from J, the gap between germline ends came to 10 bases. Germline V gives CDR1 MNHEY, CDR2 SVGAGI. CDR3: CASSYSSGVNTEAFF. DNA for the CDR3: TGTGCCAGCAGTTACTCATCAGGGGTCAACACTGAAGCTTTCTTT.

The chain has TRBV14 and TRBJ2-2; D might be TRBD2 (7 bases). V shed 4 bases and J shed 6 bases, with 18 bases lying between them. The germline V gene has CDR1 SGHDN and CDR2 FVKESK. The CDR3 is made up of 16 amino acids. CDR3 DNA: TGTGCCAGCAGCCCCCCCAGGGGAGGGCCTGCCGGGGAGCTGTTTTTT. Amino acid sequence: CASSPPRGGPAGELFF.

The chain carries TRBV5-1 and TRBJ2-7; weak D call: TRBD1 (7 bases). V was cut by 4 bases and J by 6 bases, with 17 bases left in between. The CDR3 is 14 residues long. In germline, CDR1 is SGHRS, CDR2 YFSETQ. In nucleotides, the CDR3 is TGCGCCAGCAGCAGTGACAGGGTGGGAGGCGAGCAGTACTTC. Translation gives CASSSDRVGGEQYF.

The chain is built from TRBV12-3 or TRBV12-4 and TRBJ2-5; no clear D. There are 13 residues in the CDR3. V lost 5 bases to trimming and J lost 7 bases, with 14 bases between them. CDR3 bases: TGTGCCAGCAGTACCACCACCGTTTTGACCCAGTACTTC. Its protein product is CASSTTTVLTQYF.

The chain is built from TRBV10-3 and TRBJ2-1; 7 nucleotides align to TRBD1. The CDR3 runs 12 residues. Trimming cost V 4 bases and J 8 bases; bases outside gene matches: 2. Germline V gives CDR1 ENHRY, CDR2 SYGVKD. CDR3 in DNA: TGTGCCATCAGTGGTACAGGGGATGAGCAGTTCTTC. It specifies CAISGTGDEQFF.

This clonotype was seen at least ten times. The V and J genes are TRBV27 and TRBJ2-5, with 8 bases matching TRBD2. Germline CDR1 and CDR2: MNHEY and SMNVEV (reference sequence). V was pared by 5 bases and J by 0 bases, with 8 bases of the junction left unmatched. The CDR3 has 16 residues. In DNA form, the CDR3 reads TGTGCCAGCAGTCCCCTAACACTAGCGGACCAAGAGACCCAGTACTTC. The encoded protein is CASSPLTLADQETQYF.